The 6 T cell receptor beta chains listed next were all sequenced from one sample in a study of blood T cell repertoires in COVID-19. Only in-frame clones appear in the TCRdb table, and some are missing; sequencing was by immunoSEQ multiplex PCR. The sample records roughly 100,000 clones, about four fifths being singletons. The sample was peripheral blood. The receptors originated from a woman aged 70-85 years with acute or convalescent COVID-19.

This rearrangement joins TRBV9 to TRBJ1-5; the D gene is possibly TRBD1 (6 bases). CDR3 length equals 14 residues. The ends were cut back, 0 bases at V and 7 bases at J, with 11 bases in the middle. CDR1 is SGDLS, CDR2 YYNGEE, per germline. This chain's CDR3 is CASSVGGGAQPQHF. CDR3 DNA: TGTGCCAGCAGCGTAGGAGGGGGGGCCCAGCCCCAGCATTTT.

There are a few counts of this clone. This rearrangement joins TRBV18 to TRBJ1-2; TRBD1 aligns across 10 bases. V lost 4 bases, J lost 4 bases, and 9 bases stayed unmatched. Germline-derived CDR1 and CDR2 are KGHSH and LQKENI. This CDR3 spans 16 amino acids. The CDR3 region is CASSLTGTGVLYGYTF. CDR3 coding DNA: TGTGCCAGCTCACTCACCGGGACAGGGGTACTCTATGGCTACACCTTC. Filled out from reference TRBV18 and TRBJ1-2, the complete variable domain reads NAGVMQNPRHLVRRRGQEARLRCSPMKGHSHVYWYRQLPEEGLKFMVYLQKENIIDESGMPKERFSAEFPKEGPSILRIQQVVRGDSAAYFCASSLTGTGVLYGYTFGSGTRLTVV.

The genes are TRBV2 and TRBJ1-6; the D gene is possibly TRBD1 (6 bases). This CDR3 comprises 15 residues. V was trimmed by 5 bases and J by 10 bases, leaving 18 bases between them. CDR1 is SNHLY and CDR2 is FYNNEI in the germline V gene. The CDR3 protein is CASSSARQAGSPLHF. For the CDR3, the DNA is TGTGCCAGCAGTTCTGCCCGACAGGCTGGGTCACCCCTCCACTTT.

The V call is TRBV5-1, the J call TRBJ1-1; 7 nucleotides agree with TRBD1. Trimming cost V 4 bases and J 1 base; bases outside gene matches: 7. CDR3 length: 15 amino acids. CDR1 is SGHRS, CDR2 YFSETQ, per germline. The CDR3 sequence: CASSEPDRPNTEAFF. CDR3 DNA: TGCGCCAGCAGCGAACCGGACAGGCCGAACACTGAAGCTTTCTTT. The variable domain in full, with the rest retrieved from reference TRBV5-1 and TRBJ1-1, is KAGVTQTPRYLIKTRGQQVTLSCSPISGHRSVSWYQQTPGQGLQFLFEYFSETQRNKGNFPGRFSGRQFSNSRSEMNVSTLELGDSALYLCASSEPDRPNTEAFFGQGTRLTVV.

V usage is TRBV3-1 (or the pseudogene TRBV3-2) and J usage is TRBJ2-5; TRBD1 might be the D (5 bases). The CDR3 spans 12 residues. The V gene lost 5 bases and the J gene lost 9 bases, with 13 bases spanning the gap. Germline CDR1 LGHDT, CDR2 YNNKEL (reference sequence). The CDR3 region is CASSDPGRAQYF. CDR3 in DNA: TGTGCCAGCAGCGACCCGGGCAGGGCCCAGTACTTC.

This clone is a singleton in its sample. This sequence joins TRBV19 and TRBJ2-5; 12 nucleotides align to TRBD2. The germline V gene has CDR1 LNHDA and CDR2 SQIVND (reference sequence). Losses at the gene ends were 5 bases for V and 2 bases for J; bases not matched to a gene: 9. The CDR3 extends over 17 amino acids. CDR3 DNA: TGTGCCAGTAGTCGGCTAGCGGGAGGGCCGAGTCAAGAGACCCAGTACTTC. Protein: CASSRLAGGPSQETQYF.